This entry lists 13 T cell receptor beta chains sequenced from one sample in a study of T cell changes during pregnancy in multiple sclerosis. Some clones are missing from TCRdb's copy, which holds only in-frame ones; the method was immunoSEQ multiplex PCR. The table has tens of thousands of clones, 70% to 90% seen once. The sequenced sample was CD4+ T cells from peripheral blood mononuclear cells, obtained in the third trimester of pregnancy. The receptor source for this set is a female donor with multiple sclerosis, enrolled in a pregnancy study.

The gene calls are TRBV2 and TRBJ2-5, with a tentative D call TRBD2 (6 bases). The V end was cut by 7 bases, the J end by 5 bases, with 14 bases between. The CDR3 length is 13 residues. Germline V gene sequence: CDR1 SNHLY, CDR2 FYNNEI. Here the CDR3 reads CASNLGGFETQYF. The CDR3, as DNA: TGTGCCAGCAACCTTGGGGGGTTTGAGACCCAGTACTTC.

The chain joins TRBV19 to TRBJ1-3, with D uncertain. Trimming cost V 3 bases and J 0 bases, with 12 bases left between them. The CDR3 is 16 residues long. Germline V CDR1 and CDR2: LNHDA, SQIVND (reference sequence). This CDR3 reads CASSIFHAGSGNTIYF. CDR3 in DNA: TGTGCCAGTAGTATTTTCCATGCCGGCTCTGGAAACACCATATATTTT.

This chain joins TRBV7-2 and TRBJ2-5, with 11 bases that match TRBD2. The junction had 6 bases not matched to a gene; V was cut back by 7 bases and J by 5 bases. Germline values: CDR1 SGHTA, CDR2 FQGNSA. The CDR3 has 14 amino acids. The CDR3 region is CASTLTSGEETQYF. CDR3 nucleotide sequence: TGTGCCAGCACCCTGACTAGCGGGGAGGAGACCCAGTACTTC.

The J gene is TRBJ2-5, the V gene TRBV5-1; tentatively, D is TRBD2 (6 bases). Germline V gene sequence: CDR1 SGHRS, CDR2 YFSETQ. The CDR3 sequence is 15 residues long. The V end was cut by 4 bases, the J end by 7 bases, with 20 bases between. The CDR3 sequence is CASSPRWPSARTQYF. The CDR3 DNA reads TGCGCCAGCAGCCCCCGATGGCCTAGCGCCCGGACCCAGTACTTC.

The gene calls are TRBV5-1 and TRBJ2-7; TRBD2 matches at 8 bases. V shed 0 bases and J 4 bases; nucleotides not matched to a gene: 6. Germline lookup yields CDR1 SGHRS and CDR2 YFSETQ. CDR3 length: 15 residues. DNA for the CDR3: TGCGCCAGCAGCTTGGCGGGGGGGGTTTTGTACGAGCAGTACTTC. Its protein product is CASSLAGGVLYEQYF.

This chain joins TRBV6-5 and TRBJ1-1; D call uncertain. V was pared by 2 bases and J by 3 bases, with 10 bases between. There are 14 residues in the CDR3. Germline V lookup: CDR1 MNHEY, CDR2 SVGAGI. CDR3 in DNA: TGTGCCAGCAGTTACAGGGAGGGAGACACTGAAGCTTTCTTT. Translated: CASSYREGDTEAFF.

V and J are TRBV6-4 and TRBJ2-2, with D unclear. The CDR3 has 13 amino acids. Trimming stripped 1 base from V and 6 bases from J, with 6 bases between. Germline CDR1 is MRHNA and CDR2 is SNTAGT. The CDR3 protein is CASSDWPAGELFF. In DNA form, the CDR3 reads TGTGCCAGCAGTGACTGGCCAGCCGGGGAGCTGTTTTTT.

The rearrangement joins TRBV7-9 to TRBJ2-7; 7 bases line up with TRBD1. This CDR3 is 16 amino acids long. Germline V gene sequence: CDR1 SEHNR, CDR2 FQNEAQ (reference sequence). The V and J ends lost 5 bases and 2 bases, in that order; junction bases with no gene match: 12. As DNA, the CDR3 is TGTGCCAGCAGCCGTTCCCCAGGACAGGAGACCTACGAGCAGTACTTC. Translating it yields CASSRSPGQETYEQYF.

The DNA for the CDR3 is TGTGCCAGCAGTGACCAGCGGGAGGGTTGGACCTACGAGCAGTACTTC. Protein sequence: CASSDQREGWTYEQYF. The chain uses TRBV25-1 and TRBJ2-7; 10 bases fit TRBD2. This CDR3 is 16 amino acids long. V trimming: 3 bases; J trimming: 2 bases; junction bases outside the gene matches: 7. Germline V CDR1 and CDR2: MGHDK, SYGVNS.

This chain links TRBV7-2 with TRBJ2-1; TRBD1 matches at 11 bases. The germline gives CDR1 SGHTA, CDR2 FQGNSA. The CDR3 totals 15 residues. The junction had 1 base not matched to a gene; V was cut back by 3 bases and J by 3 bases. The CDR3 nucleotides are TGTGCCAGCAGCTTGGGACAGGGGGGCTACAATGAGCAGTTCTTC. Translated: CASSLGQGGYNEQFF.

The V and J genes are TRBV6-5 and TRBJ1-1; D is unclear. Germline CDR1 reads MNHEY; CDR2 reads SVGAGI. The CDR3 consists of 15 residues. V was pared by 8 bases and J by 1 base, with 17 bases between. Here the CDR3 reads CASRRGRTENTEAFF. The CDR3 coding sequence is TGTGCCAGCCGACGAGGGAGAACAGAGAACACTGAAGCTTTCTTT.

The chain employs TRBV5-1 and TRBJ1-1; no reliable D call. CDR3 length: 13 residues. Per the germline V gene, CDR1 is SGHRS and CDR2 is YFSETQ. V was cut by 7 bases and J by 4 bases, with 14 bases left in between. The CDR3 DNA is TGCGCCAGCTCCCGAGGAACGGGCACTGAAGCTTTCTTT. It specifies CASSRGTGTEAFF.

This clone was seen a single time. V and J are TRBV9 and TRBJ2-3; 8 bases agree with TRBD1. The CDR3 contains 14 residues. The ends lost 3 bases at V and 3 bases at J; junction bases unmatched: 3. The germline gives CDR1 SGDLS, CDR2 YYNGEE. CDR3 DNA sequence: TGTGCCAGCAGCGCGCAGGGGGCTACAGATACGCAGTATTTT. Its protein product is CASSAQGATDTQYF. Combining the CDR3 with reference TRBV9 and TRBJ2-3 gives the whole variable domain DSGVTQTPKHLITATGQRVTLRCSPRSGDLSVYWYQQSLDQGLQFLIQYYNGEERAKGNILERFSAQQFPDLHSELNLSSLELGDSALYFCASSAQGATDTQYFGPGTRLTVL.